This T cell receptor (beta chain) appears in the sequencing data of a study of Ad26.COV2.S vaccination and SARS-CoV-2 variants. About this clone itself: Its antigen remains unknown.

Treatment specified: around 19 received Ad26.COV2.S at low or high dose, single or two shots; 5 received placebo; per-sample allocation not given. Vaccine and placebo recipients were sampled on day 63 after the first injection. An adult of 18-55 years in Boston served as donor. There are 15 residues in the CDR3. Per the germline V gene, CDR1 is MDHEN and CDR2 is SYDVKM. Trimming stripped 3 bases from V and 3 bases from J, with 15 bases between. Whole-study findings and limits: Across vaccine and placebo recipients, the breadth of non-spike TCRs was similar.

The data were produced by immunoSEQ multiplex PCR, yet TCRdb's version contains in-frame clones alone and is incomplete. The table lists about 420,000 clones, 88% of them singletons. The sequence came from a person aged 18 to 65 who received the Ad26.COV2.S COVID-19 vaccine or a placebo. J is TRBJ2-7 and V is TRBV28, with D hard to call. The specimen comprised peripheral blood, sampled in a trial of Ad26.COV2.S vaccine versus placebo. DNA of the CDR3: TGTGCCAGCAGTTTCGGGCAGCCTTTTGTCTACGAGCAGTACTTC. Translated: CASSFGQPFVYEQYF.